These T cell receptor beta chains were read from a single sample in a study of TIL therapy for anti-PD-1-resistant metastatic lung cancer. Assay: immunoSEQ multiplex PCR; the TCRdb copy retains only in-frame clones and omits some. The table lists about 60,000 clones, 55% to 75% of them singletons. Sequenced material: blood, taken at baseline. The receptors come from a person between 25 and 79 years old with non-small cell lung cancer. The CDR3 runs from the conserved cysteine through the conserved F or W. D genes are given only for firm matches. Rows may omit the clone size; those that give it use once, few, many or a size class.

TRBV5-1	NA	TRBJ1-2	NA	TGCGCCAGCAGCTTGGCCCTTGGGGGCGGCTATGGCTACACCTTC	CASSLALGGGYGYTF
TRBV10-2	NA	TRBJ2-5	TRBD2	TGCGCCAGCAGTGAGCGGACTAGCTGGGAGACCCAGTACTTC	CASSERTSWETQYF
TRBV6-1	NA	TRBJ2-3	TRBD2	TGTGCCAGCAGTGAAGCCGGTAGCGGGGGGGCAGATACGCAGTATTTT	CASSEAGSGGADTQYF
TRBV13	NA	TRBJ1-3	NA	TGTGCCAGCAGCTTAGGTTCGCTCGGGACGAACACCATATATTTT	CASSLGSLGTNTIYF
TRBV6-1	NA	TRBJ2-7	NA	TGTGCCAGCAGTGAAGCCGTCCGTGGCGAGCAGTACTTC	CASSEAVRGEQYF
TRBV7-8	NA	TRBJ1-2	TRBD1	TGTGCCAGCAGCCTAAGGACAGGGGCGGCTAGCTATGGCTACACCTTC	CASSLRTGAASYGYTF
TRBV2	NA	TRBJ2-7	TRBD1	TGTGCCAGCAGAGCACCGGGACAGACCTACGAGCAGTACTTC	CASRAPGQTYEQYF
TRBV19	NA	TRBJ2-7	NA	TGTGCCAGTAGTATCCAACTCTCCTACGAGCAGTACTTC	CASSIQLSYEQYF
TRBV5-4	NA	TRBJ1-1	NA	TGTGCCAGCAGCTTGGGGGCCCCACAGGGCAGAGAAGCTTTCTTT	CASSLGAPQGREAFF
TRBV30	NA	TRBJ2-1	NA	TGTGCCTGGAGTCCTAGACAAACCTACAATGAGCAGTTCTTC	CAWSPRQTYNEQFF
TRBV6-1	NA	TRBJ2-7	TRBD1	TGTGCCAGCAGTGAAGCTGGTCGGGTGAGACAGGGGAGCTCCTACGAGCAGTACTTC	CASSEAGRVRQGSSYEQYF
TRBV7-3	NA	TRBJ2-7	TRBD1	TGTGCCAGCAGCCCTCAGGGGGCGTCCGACGAGCAGTACTTC	CASSPQGASDEQYF
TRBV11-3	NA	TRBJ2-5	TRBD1	TGTGCCAGCAGCTCCCGGACAGGGGGCACGGAGACCCAGTACTTC	CASSSRTGGTETQYF
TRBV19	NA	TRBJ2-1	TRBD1	TGTGCCAGTAGTATTCCCGGGACAGTCTACAAAGAGCAGTTCTTC	CASSIPGTVYKEQFF
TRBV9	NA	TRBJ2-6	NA	TGTGCCAGCAGCGTAGGCCCCTACCCCGGGGCCAACGTCCTGACTTTC	CASSVGPYPGANVLTF
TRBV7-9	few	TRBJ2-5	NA	TGTGCCAGCAGCTCCAGGTCCCAAGAGACCCAGTACTTC	CASSSRSQETQYF
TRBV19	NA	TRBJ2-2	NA	TGTGCCAGTAGTATACGGTCCAAGGACGGTCGAACGAACACCGGGGAGCTGTTTTTT	CASSIRSKDGRTNTGELFF
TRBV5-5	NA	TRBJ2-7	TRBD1	TGTGCCAGCAGCCTGGGACAGGCGAACCCCTACGAGCAGTACTTC	CASSLGQANPYEQYF
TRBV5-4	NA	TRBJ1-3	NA	TGTGCCAGCAGCTTGGCGACTGCAGGAAACACCATATATTTT	CASSLATAGNTIYF
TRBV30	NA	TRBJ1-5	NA	TGTGCCTGGAGTGAACGAGGTAGCAATCAGCCCCAGCATTTT	CAWSERGSNQPQHF
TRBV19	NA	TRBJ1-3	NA	TGTGCCAGCAAAACAGGGTACGGAAACACCATATATTTT	CASKTGYGNTIYF
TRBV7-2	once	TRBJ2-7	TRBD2	TGTGCCAGCAGCTTACGGCGGGGGGGCCCCGAGCAGTACTTC	CASSLRRGGPEQYF
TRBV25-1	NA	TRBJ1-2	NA	TGTGCCAGCAGTGAATGGGAAAGGGCAGGGGGCTACACCTTC	CASSEWERAGGYTF
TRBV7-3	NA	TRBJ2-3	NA	TGTGCCAGCAGCCCCTCTCTCTACCCGACAAACACAGATACGCAGTATTTT	CASSPSLYPTNTDTQYF
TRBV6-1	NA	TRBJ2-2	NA	TGTGCCAGCAGTGATCCCCGCGGGGAGCTGTTTTTT	CASSDPRGELFF
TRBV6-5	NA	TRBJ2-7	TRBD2	TGTGCCAGCAGACCACGACTAGCGGGAGGTTACGAGCAGTACTTC	CASRPRLAGGYEQYF